The sequence of this T cell receptor beta chain was determined in a study of cytomegalovirus exposure and HLA in healthy donors. General study results and limits: High sensitivity and specificity were reportedly achieved when the classifier diagnosed cytomegalovirus status. In a later analysis, a missense DCLRE1C variant was linked to TCR beta V- and J-gene trimming.

To note about this clone: Its antigen is unknown.

V dropped 6 bases and J dropped 7; count of bases not matched to a gene: 6. The CDR3 loop spans 16 amino acids. Germline V gives CDR1 MNHEY, CDR2 SMNVEV (reference sequence). This PCR relied on a set of 60 Vbeta primers and 13 Jbeta primers. The repertoire was sequenced with immunoSEQ multiplex PCR; TCRdb's copy has only in-frame clones and lacks some. The sample includes about 130,000 clones, about 80% seen only once; the top ten take 2% to 2.5%. The gene calls are TRBV27 and TRBJ2-1; 16 nucleotides align to TRBD2. The material sequenced was PBMCs. This clonotype was sampled from a young man in good health and CMV-seronegative. The CDR3 region is CASRFPGLAGGNEQFF. The CDR3 nucleotides are TGTGCCAGCAGATTCCCGGGACTAGCGGGAGGGAATGAGCAGTTCTTC.